The rows below give T cell receptor beta chains drawn from one sample of a study of T-cell reconstitution after alpha-beta-depleted transplantation in children. MiXCR was run by TCRdb on the PCR reads, yielding one entry per CDR3 protein. This sample carries around 490,000 distinct CDR3 sequences, roughly 11% of them seen once, and the ten largest clones take around 15%. Here the sequenced sample was PBMCs, mostly from graft donor cells, taken 180 days after TCRalphabeta/CD19-depleted stem cell transplant. The receptors come from a female patient aged 2-10 years who had a stem cell transplant for aplastic anemia, so the T cells may come from the graft donor. CDR3s include the opening cysteine and the closing phenylalanine or tryptophan.

V gene | CDR3 protein
TRBV29-1 | CSVLNLAGGPDTQYF
TRBV25-1 | CASSSSGQRNTEAFF
TRBV20-1 | CSARGGTGVNQPQHF
TRBV29-1 | CSVESRVRRDTQYF
TRBV29-1 | CSVSRGNEQFF
TRBV4-1 | CASSQVRARSYNEQFF
TRBV6-5 | CASSYAGVSTDTQYF
TRBV12-3/TRBV12-4 | CASSWSRSLSGNTIYF
TRBV12-3/TRBV12-4 | CASTPRPPGYGYTF
TRBV29-1 | CSGMNLSSLYLRNEQFF
TRBV4-3 | CASSHFPGRLAGGGTGELFF
TRBV28 | CASSFRGSMAKNIQYF
TRBV7-9 | CASSSYYGYTF
TRBV28 | CASSLWRVDQPQHF
TRBV7-8 | CASRPDRGTEAFF
TRBV5-1 | CASSPTGGTMYGYTF
TRBV28 | CASKSGGVNQPQHF
TRBV7-2 | CATAGGGSDTQYF
TRBV29-1 | CSVEDRPGNYGYTF
TRBV7-2 | CASSLAGTVNTGELFF
TRBV10-3 | CAISAPDVAKNIQYF
TRBV20-1 | CSASAGLTTSPLHF
TRBV7-9 | CASSPTGTSGNNEQYF
TRBV6-1 | CATRTGTTSEQYF
TRBV6-2/TRBV6-3 | CASSSQTKISYNEQFF
TRBV4-3 | CASSQDWPSGRYNQETQYF
TRBV9 | CASSPGPPETQYF
TRBV5-1 | CASSLRTITDTQYF
TRBV12-3/TRBV12-4 | CASTPGTVGQPQHF
TRBV7-2 | CASSLGGPIDTQYF
TRBV6-1 | CASSEAHSFLGGNQPQHF
TRBV12-3/TRBV12-4 | CASSANPRDSRNEQFF
TRBV2 | CASTAVLADTQYF
TRBV20-1 | CSAPGTSGYRMDF
TRBV29-1 | CSVVERESPNEQFF
TRBV6-2/TRBV6-3 | CASSHDRGNNEAFF
TRBV4-3 | CASSQDTFYEQYF
TRBV10-3 | CAISESQGGRNTEAFF
TRBV6-5 | CASRAAGGAFF
TRBV28 | CASSFIDRVYNEQFF
TRBV7-8 | CASSLDGLGVEAFF
TRBV20-1 | CSAHRSNLYGYTF
TRBV6-5 | CASSSPTSWNTGELFF
TRBV9 | CASSVLPHQETQYF
TRBV11-2 | CASSWGTPALVSPLHF
TRBV3-1 | CTSSPLGQGIRRANEKLFF
TRBV7-8 | CASSPGLAGTPSTGELFF
TRBV7-7 | CASSILTVSPNEKLFF
TRBV6-1 | CASSDRNYGHTF
TRBV11-2 | CASSSTSGRYLSTDTQYF
TRBV7-8 | CASSLDWSLAGGDEQFF
TRBV18 | CASSPRDRVYGYTF